The sequence of this T cell receptor (beta chain) was determined in a study of blood T cells in healthy people across ages. Study background: When template switching was applied, about one barcoded beta molecule was captured per two T cells.

A few counts support this clonotype. Through a sample-barcoded 5' primer and a J-beta primer mix, a second PCR was run for roughly 6 to 12 cycles. Each CDR3 protein is one row after TCRdb ran MiXCR on the 5' RACE reads. The sample has 1.5 million to 1.8 million distinct CDR3 sequences; 35% to 45% are singletons. V lost 2 bases and J lost 5, with 12 bases in between. The germline V gene has CDR1 SEHNR and CDR2 FQNEAQ (reference sequence). CDR3 size: 14 residues. The V gene is TRBV7-9, the J gene TRBJ1-2; D not resolved. Sequencing was carried out using blood. This clonotype originated in a woman between 18 and 29 years old in good health. CDR3 region: CASSLSRVFYGYTF. Here the CDR3 DNA reads TGTGCCAGCAGCTTATCCCGAGTTTTTTATGGCTACACCTTC.